The source of this T cell receptor beta chain is a study of cytomegalovirus exposure and HLA in healthy donors. The PCR made use of 60 Vbeta and 13 Jbeta primers. The data were produced by immunoSEQ multiplex PCR, yet TCRdb's version contains in-frame clones alone and is incomplete. The top ten clones hold approximately 1.3% of a sample with 150,000 to 170,000 clones, approximately 77% of them seen once. About this clone itself: Its antigen is as yet unknown.

Study conclusions and caveats: The listing of 160 or so TCR beta chains classed them as cytomegalovirus-associated. Upon later analysis, TCR association rates were observed to vary by HLA locus, being highest for DRB1 and lowest for HLA-C.

In germline, CDR1 is LNHDA, CDR2 SQIVND (reference sequence). CDR3 length: 15 residues. V lost 2 bases, J lost 0 bases, and 10 bases lay in between. This clonotype was sampled from a young man in good health and CMV-seronegative. The chain joins TRBV19 to TRBJ1-1, with unresolved D. The sequenced material came from PBMCs. CDR3 nucleotide sequence: TGTGCCAGTAGTATATGGCCAGAAATGAACACTGAAGCTTTCTTT. This gives the protein CASSIWPEMNTEAFF.